This T cell receptor beta chain was observed in a study of cytotoxic CD8 clonotypes in ibrutinib-treated CLL. Study outcomes and limitations: Collection times varied between progressing and sustained-remission patients. Upon ibrutinib response clonality rose, and upon progression it fell back toward baseline. The study found baseline clonality above age-matched healthy donors, tracking circulating CD8+ T-cell counts.

CDR1 is MDHEN and CDR2 is SYDVKM in the germline V gene. V lost 4 bases and J 2 bases, leaving 15 bases between the germline ends. CDR3 size: 16 residues. Notes on this clone: The antigen is unknown.

Depth targeted 1 in 200,000 to 1 in 1 million T cells, averaging 10x coverage per clonotype. The method was immunoSEQ multiplex PCR; TCRdb's version includes in-frame clones alone and lacks a portion of them. The table records approximately 130,000 clones, approximately 80% of them present only once. The sequenced sample was PBMCs, obtained after 24 months of ibrutinib treatment. The chain has TRBV28 and TRBJ1-5; D call uncertain. The receptor was isolated from a human donor with chronic lymphocytic leukemia. The CDR3 spells CASSSLGGLGNQPQHF. In DNA form, the CDR3 reads TGTGCCAGCAGTTCTCTGGGAGGGCTAGGCAATCAGCCCCAGCATTTT.